This entry lists 29 T cell receptor beta chains sequenced from one sample in a study of blood T cell repertoires in COVID-19. Measured with immunoSEQ multiplex PCR; TCRdb has only the in-frame clones, and not every one. The sample contains under 450,000 clones, 75% to 90% of which appear only once. Sequences were obtained from peripheral blood. The origin of the receptors is a woman aged 55-70 years with COVID-19, enrolled during active disease.

This chain connects TRBV27 to TRBJ1-4; tentatively, D is TRBD1 (5 bases). Germline V gene lookup returns CDR1 MNHEY and CDR2 SMNVEV (reference sequence). This CDR3 is 12 amino acids long. Trimming took 6 bases from V and 12 from J, leaving 14 bases between them. CDR3 region: CASSPRGVQLFF. The CDR3 DNA sequence: TGTGCCAGCAGCCCCCGGGGGGTACAACTGTTTTTT. Using reference TRBV27 and TRBJ1-4 for the parts outside the CDR3, the full variable domain is EAQVTQNPRYLITVTGKKLTVTCSQNMNHEYMSWYRQDPGLGLRQIYYSMNVEVTDKGDVPEGYKVSRKEKRNFPLILESPSPNQTSLYFCASSPRGVQLFFGSGTQLSVL.

The rearrangement links TRBV5-1 to TRBJ2-7; TRBD1 matches 11 bases. This CDR3 is 14 amino acids long. Germline CDR1 and CDR2: SGHRS and YFSETQ. V shed 6 bases and J 6 bases; nucleotides not matched to a gene: 8. CDR3 residues: CASKPGQGVVEQYF. For the CDR3, the DNA is TGCGCCAGCAAACCGGGACAGGGGGTGGTCGAGCAGTACTTC.

This chain links TRBV7-2 with TRBJ2-1; weak D call: TRBD1 (6 bases). V was trimmed by 5 bases and J by 7 bases, leaving 24 bases between them. The CDR3 runs 17 residues. Looked up from germline, CDR1 is SGHTA and CDR2 is FQGNSA. CDR3 loop: CASSPIGTPALENEQFF. CDR3 nucleotides: TGTGCCAGCAGCCCGATTGGGACACCCGCCCTTGAAAATGAGCAGTTCTTC. Full variable domain (missing parts from reference TRBV7-2 and TRBJ2-1): GAGVSQSPSNKVTEKGKDVELRCDPISGHTALYWYRQSLGQGLEFLIYFQGNSAPDKSGLPSDRFSAERTGGSVSTLTIQRTQQEDSAVYLCASSPIGTPALENEQFFGPGTRLTVL.

V and J are TRBV7-9 and TRBJ2-7, with 12 nucleotides matching TRBD1. The CDR3 extends over 15 amino acids. With V trimmed by 0 bases and J by 6 bases, 3 bases remained unmatched. The germline CDR1 and CDR2 sequences are SEHNR and FQNEAQ (reference sequence). The chain's CDR3 is CASSLAGQGAFEQYF. The CDR3 DNA reads as TGTGCCAGCAGCTTAGCGGGACAGGGGGCATTCGAGCAGTACTTC.

CDR3 protein: CASSQPDRAGEQYF. The CDR3 bases are TGTGCCAGCAGCCAGCCGGACAGGGCGGGCGAGCAGTACTTC. The rearrangement links TRBV11-2 to TRBJ2-7, with TRBD1 identical over 8 bases. The length of the CDR3 is 14 residues. Germline CDR1 and CDR2: SGHAT and FQNNGV. V shed 5 bases and J 6 bases; nucleotides not matched to a gene: 9.

The rearrangement links TRBV7-9 to TRBJ2-7; 10 nucleotides agree with TRBD2. From germline, CDR1 is SEHNR and CDR2 FQNEAQ (reference sequence). The CDR3 consists of 14 residues. After removal of 7 bases from V and 7 bases from J, the junction contained 10 bases not matched to a gene. This CDR3 is CASITAGGPGEQYF. As DNA, the CDR3 is TGTGCCAGCATCACAGCGGGGGGGCCGGGAGAGCAGTACTTC.

CDR3 region: CASSWGGSYTF. The CDR3 DNA is TGTGCCAGCAGCTGGGGCGGTAGCTACACCTTC. V and J are TRBV4-2 and TRBJ1-2, with D perhaps matching TRBD1 (5 bases). The CDR3 runs 11 residues. Germline V gene data show CDR1 as LGHNA and CDR2 as YNFKEQ. V was clipped by 5 bases and J by 9 bases, with 10 bases between them.

The rearrangement links TRBV25-1 to TRBJ1-2, with 11 bases that match TRBD1. After removal of 0 bases from V and 8 bases from J, the junction contained 11 bases not matched to a gene. The V gene's germline CDR1 is MGHDK and CDR2 SYGVNS. This CDR3 contains 17 residues. CDR3 amino acids: CASSEYSHGQGAGGYTF. The CDR3 DNA follows: TGTGCCAGCAGTGAATACAGTCACGGACAGGGGGCAGGCGGCTACACCTTC.

The rearrangement uses TRBV5-4 and TRBJ2-1; 13 nucleotides align to TRBD2. The V and J ends lost 2 bases and 4 bases, in that order; junction bases with no gene match: 6. The CDR3 runs 17 residues. Germline V gene data show CDR1 as SGHNT and CDR2 as YYREEE (reference sequence). CDR3 in DNA: TGTGCCAGCAGCTTAAGGTCGGGACTAGCGGGATACAATGAGCAGTTCTTC. Encoded protein: CASSLRSGLAGYNEQFF.

The chain has TRBV21-1 and TRBJ2-7; the table's D call of TRBD1 was not tested on the DNA. TRBV21-1 represents a pseudogene. The CDR3 is made up of 12 amino acids. This CDR3 is CASSDKYWEQYF. The CDR3 bases are TGTGCCAGCAGCGACAAGTACTGGGAGCAGTACTTC.

This clone turned up a few times. The rearrangement links TRBV4-2 to TRBJ2-7; TRBD2 matches 8 bases. The CDR3 contains 15 residues. Germline V gene data show CDR1 as LGHNA and CDR2 as YNFKEQ. V lost 1 base and J lost 4; bases outside the gene matches: 6. The CDR3 is CASSQVLAGGYEQYF. The CDR3 nucleotides read TGTGCCAGCAGCCAAGTTCTCGCGGGGGGATACGAGCAGTACTTC.

CDR3 loop: CASSFSLAGGETQYF. The DNA of the CDR3 is TGCGCCAGCAGCTTTAGCCTAGCGGGGGGGGAGACCCAGTACTTC. This rearrangement joins TRBV5-1 to TRBJ2-5, with 12 bases matching TRBD2. The CDR3 length is 15 residues. Germline CDR1 SGHRS, CDR2 YFSETQ. The ends lost 2 bases at V and 5 bases at J; junction bases unmatched: 4.

This chain links TRBV10-3 with TRBJ2-6; D is perhaps TRBD2 (5 bases). The CDR3 is 14 residues long. CDR1 and CDR2 from the germline V gene are ENHRY and SYGVKD. With 6 bases removed from V and 0 bases from J, the gap between germline ends came to 6 bases. The CDR3 DNA reads as TGTGCCATCAGCGGGATCTCTGGGGCCAACGTCCTGACTTTC. Translation: CAISGISGANVLTF.

This clone was detected a few times. The J gene is TRBJ2-1, the V gene TRBV28, with D perhaps TRBD1 (6 bases). The CDR3 sequence is 14 residues long. Germline loops: CDR1 MDHEN, CDR2 SYDVKM. Deletions cut 4 bases from V and 4 bases from J, with 11 bases between. Written as DNA, the CDR3 is TGTGCCAGCAGTTCTGGACAGTTATACAATGAGCAGTTCTTC. Translated: CASSSGQLYNEQFF.

This clone came up once. The J gene is TRBJ1-5, the V gene TRBV30, with D possibly TRBD1 on 5 matching bases. V lost 1 base and J 5 bases, leaving 15 bases between the germline ends. In germline, CDR1 is GTSNPN, CDR2 SVGIG (reference sequence). The length of the CDR3 is 15 residues. The CDR3 nucleotides read TGTGCCTGGAGTGGGGGGGGGTCAAGCCATCAGCCCCAGCATTTT. Amino acids: CAWSGGGSSHQPQHF.

The chain couples TRBV3-1 (or the pseudogene TRBV3-2) to TRBJ2-7, with D maybe TRBD2 (7 bases). Germline V gene lookup returns CDR1 LGHDT and CDR2 YNNKEL (reference sequence). CDR3 length: 14 residues. V lost 0 bases and J 6 bases, leaving 12 bases between the germline ends. The CDR3 region has the DNA TGTGCCAGCAGCCAAGAGAGGGGGAGGGGCGAGCAGTACTTC. Protein product: CASSQERGRGEQYF.

The chain recombines TRBV5-4 with TRBJ2-5; D not certain. The CDR3 covers 12 residues. V lost 4 bases to trimming and J lost 2 bases, with 6 bases between them. Germline V CDR1 and CDR2: SGHNT, YYREEE (reference sequence). The CDR3 nucleotides are TGTGCCAGCAGCCAGGTTCAAGAGACCCAGTACTTC. Amino acids: CASSQVQETQYF.

This clone was seen just once. This chain joins TRBV5-5 and TRBJ2-3, with D possibly TRBD2 on 7 matching bases. This CDR3 has 16 amino acids. The germline V gene has CDR1 SGHKS and CDR2 YYEKEE (reference sequence). V was pared by 4 bases and J by 5 bases, with 20 bases between. The CDR3 DNA sequence: TGTGCCAGCAGCCCCTTTACGGGGGGCAGTGGAGATACGCAGTATTTT. Translated, it gives CASSPFTGGSGDTQYF.

This rearrangement joins TRBV2 to TRBJ2-2, with D perhaps matching TRBD2 (6 bases). V was clipped by 7 bases and J by 4 bases, with 13 bases between them. The CDR3 length is 14 residues. The V gene's germline CDR1 is SNHLY and CDR2 FYNNEI. The CDR3 DNA is TGTGCCAGCACTCTTAGGGGAGGCACCGGGGAGCTGTTTTTT. This translates into CASTLRGGTGELFF.

CDR3 residues: CAWTPDSSSYNEQFF. CDR3 bases: TGTGCCTGGACCCCGGACAGTTCGTCCTACAATGAGCAGTTCTTC. V is TRBV30 and J is TRBJ2-1; maybe TRBD1 (6 bases). Trimming took 4 bases from V and 1 from J, leaving 14 bases between them. CDR1 GTSNPN and CDR2 SVGIG come from the germline V gene (reference sequence). The CDR3 is made up of 15 amino acids.

This clone was seen only once. This sequence joins TRBV6-4 and TRBJ1-1, with 8 bases matching TRBD1. The CDR3 sequence is 15 residues long. Trimming cost V 4 bases and J 1 base; bases outside gene matches: 5. Germline values: CDR1 MRHNA, CDR2 SNTAGT. CDR3 sequence reads: CASSAQGAGNTEAFF. The CDR3 DNA follows: TGTGCCAGCAGTGCTCAGGGGGCCGGGAACACTGAAGCTTTCTTT.

This chain uses TRBV27 with TRBJ1-1, with TRBD1 matching 9 bases. Germline lookup yields CDR1 MNHEY and CDR2 SMNVEV (reference sequence). The CDR3 spans 15 residues. With V trimmed by 3 bases and J by 5 bases, 7 bases remained unmatched. DNA of the CDR3: TGTGCCAGCAGTTTTGAACAGGGGGCGAGGACTGAAGCTTTCTTT. It codes for CASSFEQGARTEAFF.

V usage is TRBV9 and J usage is TRBJ2-6; D gene uncertain. V was shortened by 4 bases and J by 2 bases, with 10 bases between the two germline ends. The CDR3 loop spans 15 amino acids. Germline lookup yields CDR1 SGDLS and CDR2 YYNGEE. CDR3: CASSTRVAGANVLTF. The CDR3 DNA is TGTGCCAGCAGCACCCGGGTTGCTGGGGCCAACGTCCTGACTTTC.

This sequence joins TRBV5-5 and TRBJ2-7; perhaps TRBD1 as D (5 bases). The V end was cut by 0 bases, the J end by 3 bases, with 13 bases between. The CDR3 length is 15 residues. Per the germline V gene, CDR1 is SGHKS and CDR2 is YYEKEE (reference sequence). The DNA of the CDR3 is TGTGCCAGCAGCTTGGATCTAGGGGCGCTCTACGAGCAGTACTTC. Protein product: CASSLDLGALYEQYF.

The genes are TRBV5-4 and TRBJ1-5, with TRBD1 identical over 7 bases. The CDR3 has 14 residues. Germline trimming cut 2 bases from V and 6 bases from J; bases unmatched to any gene: 5. The germline CDR1 and CDR2 sequences are SGHNT and YYREEE (reference sequence). The DNA of the CDR3 is TGTGCCAGCAGCTTAAAGGGGGCAGGTCAGCCCCAGCATTTT. Translated, it gives CASSLKGAGQPQHF.

This clone was seen a handful of times. The chain joins TRBV10-1 to TRBJ1-6; 7 bases map to TRBD1. Germline V gives CDR1 WNHNN, CDR2 SYGVQD (reference sequence). There are 13 residues in the CDR3. V shed 8 bases, J shed 6 bases, and the junction held 4 bases outside the gene matches. This CDR3 is CASRGTANSPLHF. Written as DNA, the CDR3 is TGCGCCAGCCGCGGGACAGCTAATTCACCCCTCCACTTT.

The V and J genes are TRBV18 and TRBJ2-1; no reliable D call. Trimming took off 3 bases at V and 9 bases at J, with 9 bases between the two ends. CDR1 and CDR2 from the germline V gene are KGHSH and LQKENI. The CDR3 has 12 amino acids. CDR3 region: CASSPNSIEQFF. The CDR3 DNA reads as TGTGCCAGCTCACCGAACAGTATTGAGCAGTTCTTC.

This chain connects TRBV5-1 to TRBJ1-6; D is unresolved. The CDR3 has 13 amino acids. Germline V lookup: CDR1 SGHRS, CDR2 YFSETQ. The V and J ends lost 0 bases and 6 bases respectively, with 4 bases between them. The CDR3 region has the DNA TGCGCCAGCAGCTTGGCAGTTAATTCACCCCTCCACTTT. Translation gives CASSLAVNSPLHF.

The genes are TRBV2 and TRBJ1-4, with unresolved D. Per the germline V gene, CDR1 is SNHLY and CDR2 is FYNNEI. The CDR3 covers 13 residues. V was trimmed by 6 bases and J by 7 bases, leaving 12 bases between them. The CDR3 DNA sequence: TGTGCCAGCAGAGATGACAACCTTGAAAAACTGTTTTTT. Translated, it gives CASRDDNLEKLFF.